The text below deals with one T cell receptor (beta chain). This clone was seen a handful of times. Its antigen remains undetermined. No much larger clonotype is one base removed from it; base qualities were not supplied. Counted from cysteine to phenylalanine, this CDR3 has 15 amino acids. CDR3 DNA is the only sequence kept; it has 45 bases, read in frame from the first base. The trim is 0 bases for V and 4 bases for J, with a gap of 12 bases between the germline ends. CDR1 and CDR2 (MNHNS, SASEGT) derive from the germline V gene. This sample was taken from a study of blood T cell repertoires in COVID-19 (dated by TCRdb to 2020 to 2022). At the level of the whole study: The collaborator samples originated in the United States, Italy and Spain and spanned the acute and convalescent phases of COVID-19. The material from the prospective study consisted of cDNA or gDNA derived from T cells, B-cell-depleted T cells, or PBMCs. Deeply sampled blood TCRbeta repertoires from subjects exposed to, actively infected with, or recovered from COVID-19 were included in the dataset. A freely available public database, intended as a resource for researchers studying the immune response to SARS-CoV-2, is where the repertoires were released. The samples were drawn from the first 160 participants of the ongoing ImmuneRACE study and from 1,254 subjects provided by 6 global collaborators. Sample metadata almost always included a de-identified subject ID, COVID-19 status, age in years and sex. Where available, HLA class I and class II types were taken from metadata supplied by the sample provider and were not determined by assay-based typing.

The immunoSEQ Assay, a bias-controlled multiplex PCR, was used to amplify TCRbeta CDR3 regions from genomic DNA. As for the original processing: Nucleated cell counts per sample were estimated from amplification of reference gene primers within the assay. To quantify the absolute abundance of each unique TCRbeta CDR3 rearrangement, sequence reads were collapsed and filtered. Productive Simpson clonality was computed per sample as the square root of Simpson's diversity index over productive rearrangements. The clones in this table, taken by TCRdb from immuneACCESS, are in-frame only. Not every clone is retained; where verified, under half of the shortfall comes from an unresolved V gene, and the cause of the rest is unknown. V and J calls and clone size are as listed in that table; D and trimming were resolved from the DNA. The sample table records about 60,000 clones; more than 80% of these occur just once. The ten largest clones take up approximately 15% of the sample.

Each collaborating institution followed its own protocols to collect whole blood in K2EDTA tubes. For TCRbeta analysis, collaborators shipped samples in one of three forms: frozen whole blood, isolated PBMCs, or DNA extracted from either of those sample types. On the study overall, not on this receptor specifically: The quantity of clinical and demographic metadata differed by source and by participant and was supplied without curation.

This receptor was obtained from a human donor in a cohort sampled during active COVID-19. The sequenced sample consisted of peripheral blood. The chain is made from TRBV6-1 and TRBJ1-2, with a tentative D gene TRBD1 over 5 matching bases. The bases are TGTGCCAGCAGTGAAGCCGGCCAGGGCAGCTATGGCTACACCTTC. The translation is CASSEAGQGSYGYTF.